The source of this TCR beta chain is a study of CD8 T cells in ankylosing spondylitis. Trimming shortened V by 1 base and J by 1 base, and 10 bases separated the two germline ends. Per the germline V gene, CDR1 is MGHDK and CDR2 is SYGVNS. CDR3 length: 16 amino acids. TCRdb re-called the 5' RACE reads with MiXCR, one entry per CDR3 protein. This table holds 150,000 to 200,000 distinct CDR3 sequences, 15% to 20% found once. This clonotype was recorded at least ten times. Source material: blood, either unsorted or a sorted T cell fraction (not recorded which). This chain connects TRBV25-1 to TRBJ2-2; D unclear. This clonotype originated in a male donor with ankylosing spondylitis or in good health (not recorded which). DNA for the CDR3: TGTGCCAGCAGTGAATGGGGTCGAAAGAACACCGGGGAGCTGTTTTTT. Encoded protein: CASSEWGRKNTGELFF. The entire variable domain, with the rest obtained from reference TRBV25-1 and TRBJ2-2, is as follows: EADIYQTPRYLVIGTGKKITLECSQTMGHDKMYWYQQDPGMELHLIHYSYGVNSTEKGDLSSESTVSRIRTEHFPLTLESARPSHTSQYLCASSEWGRKNTGELFFGEGSRLTVL.